The 25 T cell receptor beta chains presented below share a single source sample, sequenced in a study of T cells in tumors and immune-related adverse events. Assay: immunoSEQ multiplex PCR; the TCRdb copy retains only in-frame clones and omits some. The profile covers more than 20,000 clones, with approximately 90% appearing a single time and about 1.5% taken by the ten largest. Here the sequenced sample was lymph node tissue, taken from a patient treated with anti-PD-1 therapy. These receptors came from a female donor with metastatic renal cell carcinoma.

The V call is TRBV5-1, the J call TRBJ1-2, with D possibly matching TRBD1 (6 bases). Germline loops: CDR1 SGHRS, CDR2 YFSETQ. V lost 3 bases and J 7 bases, leaving 16 bases between the germline ends. This CDR3 is built from 14 residues. CDR3 sequence reads: CASSSSTGSFGYTF. CDR3 sequence (DNA): TGCGCCAGCAGCTCATCGACAGGATCCTTTGGCTACACCTTC.

The rearrangement uses TRBV11-2 and TRBJ1-4; no clear D gene. This CDR3 contains 18 residues. CDR1 and CDR2 (germline): SGHAT, FQNNGV. The V end lost 5 bases, the J end lost 0 bases, and 19 bases lay between the germline ends. The CDR3 bases are TGTGCCAGCAGCCCACGGCTTAGTAAGGGCACAACTAATGAAAAACTGTTTTTT. It translates to CASSPRLSKGTTNEKLFF.

The V and J genes are TRBV5-4 and TRBJ2-7, with TRBD1 as a possible D gene (6 bases). Germline V lookup: CDR1 SGHNT, CDR2 YYREEE (reference sequence). This CDR3 contains 14 residues. V gave up 2 bases and J gave up 6 bases, with 15 bases separating them. CDR3 sequence (DNA): TGTGCCAGCAGCTTAACAGGGAGCCCTACCGAGCAGTACTTC. This encodes CASSLTGSPTEQYF.

This sequence joins TRBV5-1 and TRBJ1-1; the D gene is possibly TRBD1 (5 bases). The CDR3 is made up of 16 amino acids. Germline V gives CDR1 SGHRS, CDR2 YFSETQ. The V gene lost 2 bases and the J gene lost 3 bases, with 17 bases spanning the gap. Written as DNA, the CDR3 is TGCGCCAGCAGCTTAGACCCCGGGGGAGATTACACTGAAGCTTTCTTT. Protein product: CASSLDPGGDYTEAFF.

The chain couples TRBV15 to TRBJ1-6; 11 bases match TRBD1. This CDR3 contains 15 residues. V lost 5 bases and J lost 8; bases outside the gene matches: 5. Germline V gene sequence: CDR1 LNHNV, CDR2 YYDKDF (reference sequence). CDR3 sequence reads: CATSGTGQGDSPLHF. CDR3 nucleotide sequence: TGTGCCACCAGCGGAACGGGACAGGGGGATTCACCCCTCCACTTT. Combining the CDR3 with reference TRBV15 and TRBJ1-6 gives the whole variable domain DAMVIQNPRYQVTQFGKPVTLSCSQTLNHNVMYWYQQKSSQAPKLLFHYYDKDFNNEADTPDNFQSRRPNTSFCFLDIRSPGLGDTAMYLCATSGTGQGDSPLHFGNGTRLTVT.

The J gene is TRBJ2-3, the V gene TRBV29-1; D is unresolved. CDR3 length: 13 amino acids. From germline, CDR1 is SQVTM and CDR2 ANQGSEA. Trimming removed 8 bases at V and 4 bases at J, with 16 bases between. CDR3 DNA: TGCAGCCCACGACTTTCCTTCTCAGATACGCAGTATTTT. It translates to CSPRLSFSDTQYF.

For the CDR3, the DNA is TGTGCCAGCAGTTCCCAGGGGTATAGCAATCAGCCCCAGCATTTT. Protein sequence: CASSSQGYSNQPQHF. The chain recombines TRBV28 with TRBJ1-5; D is perhaps TRBD1 (6 bases). Germline CDR1 and CDR2: MDHEN and SYDVKM. The CDR3 totals 15 residues. The V end lost 4 bases, the J end lost 0 bases, and 10 bases lay between the germline ends. Full variable domain (rest looked up from reference TRBV28 and TRBJ1-5): DVKVTQSSRYLVKRTGEKVFLECVQDMDHENMFWYRQDPGLGLRLIYFSYDVKMKEKGDIPEGYSVSREKKERFSLILESASTNQTSMYLCASSSQGYSNQPQHFGDGTRLSIL.

V gene TRBV5-4 combines with J gene TRBJ2-3; 7 bases align to TRBD1. The CDR3 has 14 amino acids. Trimming removed 5 bases from V and 0 bases from J; junction bases left unmatched: 3. Germline V gene data show CDR1 as SGHNT and CDR2 as YYREEE (reference sequence). In DNA form, the CDR3 reads TGTGCCAGCAGACAGACAGGGAGCACAGATACGCAGTATTTT. The encoded protein is CASRQTGSTDTQYF. The whole variable domain, filled in from reference TRBV5-4 and TRBJ2-3, reads ETGVTQSPTHLIKTRGQQVTLRCSSQSGHNTVSWYQQALGQGPQFIFQYYREEENGRGNFPPRFSGLQFPNYSSELNVNALELDDSALYLCASRQTGSTDTQYFGPGTRLTVL.

This clone was seen more than once but under ten times. This sample also contains other DNA sequences that code for the same CDR3. The gene calls are TRBV7-6 and TRBJ2-3; no clear D gene. Between the trimmed V and J ends, which lost 0 bases and 2 bases, there was a span of 6 bases. CDR1 and CDR2 (germline): SGHVS, FNYEAQ. The CDR3 spans 14 residues. CDR3 loop: CASSLAGNTDTQYF. In nucleotides, the CDR3 is TGTGCCAGCAGCTTAGCCGGAAACACAGATACGCAGTATTTT.

The gene calls are TRBV20-1 and TRBJ2-3; a weak D match, TRBD2 (5 bases). Per the germline V gene, CDR1 is DFQATT and CDR2 is SNEGSKA (reference sequence). V lost 4 bases and J lost 6, with 8 bases in between. The CDR3 has 11 residues. The DNA for the CDR3 is TGCAGTGCTATCCGAGGGGATACGCAGTATTTT. It translates to CSAIRGDTQYF.

This clone was found once. The V call is TRBV11-2, the J call TRBJ1-1, with D possibly matching TRBD1 (5 bases). The germline gives CDR1 SGHAT, CDR2 FQNNGV. Trimming removed 1 base from V and 6 bases from J, with 9 bases in between. The CDR3 loop spans 13 amino acids. Written as DNA, the CDR3 is TGTGCCAGCAGCTTAGGCTTGGGGGCTGAAGCTTTCTTT. Translation: CASSLGLGAEAFF.

The chain uses TRBV5-4 and TRBJ2-7; maybe TRBD1 (5 bases). Germline V lookup: CDR1 SGHNT, CDR2 YYREEE (reference sequence). The CDR3 has 13 residues. Trimming took off 0 bases at V and 4 bases at J, with 8 bases between the two ends. The CDR3 coding sequence is TGTGCCAGCAGCTTGGACCAGGGTTACGAGCAGTACTTC. Translated: CASSLDQGYEQYF. The whole variable domain, remainder taken from reference TRBV5-4 and TRBJ2-7, is ETGVTQSPTHLIKTRGQQVTLRCSSQSGHNTVSWYQQALGQGPQFIFQYYREEENGRGNFPPRFSGLQFPNYSSELNVNALELDDSALYLCASSLDQGYEQYFGPGTRLTVT.

The V call is TRBV10-3, the J call TRBJ2-7, with D perhaps TRBD1 (5 bases). The germline V and J ends were trimmed by 2 bases and 5 bases, with 13 bases remaining between them. Germline-derived CDR1 and CDR2 are ENHRY and SYGVKD. The CDR3 runs to 14 residues. Here the CDR3 reads CAISEGVWGDEQYF. The DNA of the CDR3 is TGTGCCATCAGTGAGGGGGTGTGGGGCGACGAGCAGTACTTC.

The rearrangement uses TRBV9 and TRBJ2-3, with a tentative D call TRBD2 (7 bases). V gave up 1 base and J gave up 2 bases, with 11 bases separating them. The germline V gene has CDR1 SGDLS and CDR2 YYNGEE. This CDR3 is 15 amino acids long. The CDR3 is CASSVRGGHTDTQYF. CDR3 nucleotides: TGTGCCAGCAGCGTAAGGGGGGGCCACACAGATACGCAGTATTTT.

This clone was counted once. Germline and junction disagree at one end, which may indicate a read error. This chain links TRBV7-9 with TRBJ2-3; 11 nucleotides match TRBD2. The CDR3 extends over 15 amino acids. Germline V gene data show CDR1 as SEHNR and CDR2 as FQNEAQ (reference sequence). Written as DNA, the CDR3 is TGTGCCAGCAGTTTAGCGGGGGGGAGCACAGATACGCAGTATTTT. Its translation is CASSLAGGSTDTQYF. Based on the CDR3 plus reference TRBV7-9 and TRBJ2-3, the full variable domain is DTGVSQNPRHKITKRGQNVTFRCDPISEHNRLYWYRQTLGQGPEFLTYFQNEAQLEKSRLLSDRFSAERPKGSFSTLEIQRTEQGDSAMYLCASSLAGGSTDTQYFGPGTRLTVL.

V usage is TRBV19 and J usage is TRBJ1-3; D might be TRBD1 (6 bases). CDR3 length: 14 amino acids. Trimming cost V 6 bases and J 4 bases, with 13 bases left between them. Germline V CDR1 and CDR2: LNHDA, SQIVND (reference sequence). This chain's CDR3 is CASSLQGVGNTIYF. The CDR3 DNA sequence: TGTGCCAGTAGCCTACAGGGTGTAGGAAACACCATATATTTT.

A word on this clone: At one end the junction does not follow the germline gene, possibly because of a read error. This rearrangement joins TRBV29-1 to TRBJ2-7, with D possibly being TRBD1 or TRBD2 (5 bases each). The length of the CDR3 is 13 residues. Germline-derived CDR1 and CDR2 are SQVTM and ANQGSEA. In nucleotides, the CDR3 is TGCAGCGTTGAAGGCGGACATGACTACGAGCAGTACTTT. Translation: CSVEGGHDYEQYF.

The chain couples TRBV27 to TRBJ2-7, with TRBD2 identical over 7 bases. CDR1 MNHEY and CDR2 SMNVEV come from the germline V gene (reference sequence). With 4 bases clipped from V and 4 bases from J, the junction kept 13 bases outside the gene matches. The CDR3 is 16 residues long. CDR3 nucleotides: TGTGCCAGCAGTTCCAAGCCACCGGGACTACATTACGAGCAGTACTTC. Translation: CASSSKPPGLHYEQYF.

The CDR3 sequence is CASSLGIYDRSQEAFF. The CDR3 DNA reads TGTGCCAGCAGCTTAGGTATATATGACAGGAGCCAAGAAGCTTTCTTT. J is TRBJ1-1 and V is TRBV7-9, with TRBD1 as a possible D gene (6 bases). Trimming cost V 1 base and J 8 bases, with 20 bases left between them. Per the germline V gene, CDR1 is SEHNR and CDR2 is FQNEAQ (reference sequence). This CDR3 spans 16 amino acids. Based on the CDR3 plus reference TRBV7-9 and TRBJ1-1, the full variable domain is DTGVSQNPRHKITKRGQNVTFRCDPISEHNRLYWYRQTLGQGPEFLTYFQNEAQLEKSRLLSDRFSAERPKGSFSTLEIQRTEQGDSAMYLCASSLGIYDRSQEAFFGQGTRLTVV.

This chain links TRBV12-5 with TRBJ1-5; 8 bases align to TRBD1. Trimming cost V 1 base and J 7 bases; bases outside gene matches: 6. In germline, CDR1 is LGHNT, CDR2 FRNRAP. CDR3 length: 15 amino acids. The CDR3 spells CASGLAQGALQPQHF. CDR3 nucleotides: TGTGCTAGTGGTTTGGCCCAGGGGGCTTTACAGCCCCAGCATTTT.

The chain links TRBV5-8 to TRBJ1-5; no firm D call. CDR3 size: 17 residues. Per germline, CDR1 SGHTS and CDR2 YDEGEE. V was pared by 2 bases and J by 0 bases, with 15 bases between. CDR3 sequence reads: CASSFPGGRDSNQPQHF. DNA for the CDR3: TGTGCCAGCAGCTTTCCGGGTGGACGGGATAGCAATCAGCCCCAGCATTTT.

CDR3 amino acids: CASASGGREKLFF. The CDR3 region has the DNA TGTGCCAGCGCGAGCGGGGGTCGGGAAAAACTGTTTTTT. The chain is built from TRBV7-9 and TRBJ1-4; the D gene is possibly TRBD1 (5 bases). Germline V CDR1 and CDR2: SEHNR, FQNEAQ (reference sequence). The CDR3 consists of 13 residues. V was trimmed by 8 bases and J by 8 bases, leaving 15 bases between them.

For the CDR3, the DNA is TGTGCCAGCAGCTTTACACAGGGGATTACTGAAGCTTTCTTT. As protein: CASSFTQGITEAFF. The rearrangement links TRBV7-9 to TRBJ1-1; 7 bases are a match to TRBD1. CDR1 is SEHNR and CDR2 is FQNEAQ in the germline V gene (reference sequence). This CDR3 has 14 amino acids. The trim removed 3 bases at V and 5 bases at J, leaving 6 bases unmatched.

The J gene is TRBJ1-2, the V gene TRBV5-1, with 7 bases that match TRBD1. This CDR3 comprises 14 residues. The J segment lost 4 bases and the V segment lost 3 bases, leaving 6 bases of the junction unmatched. CDR1 is SGHRS, CDR2 YFSETQ, per germline. CDR3 nucleotides: TGCGCCAGCAGCTACGAAGGGGGCGTCTATGGCTACACCTTC. This gives the protein CASSYEGGVYGYTF.

The chain has TRBV5-4 and TRBJ2-5; D might be TRBD2 (6 bases). V lost 3 bases and J lost 4, with 10 bases in between. The germline gives CDR1 SGHNT, CDR2 YYREEE (reference sequence). This CDR3 is 13 amino acids long. CDR3 loop: CASSSMGGETQYF. CDR3 bases: TGTGCCAGCAGCTCAATGGGAGGAGAGACCCAGTACTTC.